Shown below are 10 T cell receptor beta chains from a single sample sequenced in a study of blood T cell repertoires in COVID-19. Sequencing was performed with immunoSEQ multiplex PCR; in TCRdb, only in-frame clones are kept and a portion is missing. The sample holds around 260,000 clones, 80% to 85% seen once. Sequencing was performed on peripheral blood. These receptors were obtained from a person between 65 and 79 years old with COVID-19, enrolled during active disease.

This clone was observed once. The rearrangement links TRBV7-3 to TRBJ2-3, with D hard to call. The CDR3 loop spans 15 amino acids. Looked up from germline, CDR1 is SGHTA and CDR2 is FQGTGA. Trimming shortened V by 1 base and J by 2 bases, and 10 bases separated the two germline ends. DNA for the CDR3: TGTGCCAGCAGCTTAAAAGGCGGAAACACAGATACGCAGTATTTT. This translates into CASSLKGGNTDTQYF.

The J gene is TRBJ1-4, the V gene TRBV25-1, with a weak D call TRBD1 (5 bases). This CDR3 has 14 amino acids. Germline values: CDR1 MGHDK, CDR2 SYGVNS. The V end was cut by 3 bases, the J end by 4 bases, with 9 bases between. The CDR3 nucleotides are TGTGCCAGCAGTGATCCAGGGCGTAATGAAAAACTGTTTTTT. Translation gives CASSDPGRNEKLFF.

With regard to this clone: An end of the junction differs from the germline gene, which may be a read error. The chain combines TRBV6-5 with TRBJ2-5, with 7 bases aligning to TRBD1. This CDR3 comprises 15 residues. CDR1 MNHEY and CDR2 SVGAGI come from the germline V gene. As DNA, the CDR3 is TGTGCCAGCAGTCCCAGGGGACAGACCCAAGAGCCCCAGTACTTC. Translated, it gives CASSPRGQTQEPQYF.

The chain combines TRBV19 with TRBJ1-2; TRBD1 might be the D (5 bases). The CDR3 sequence is 14 residues long. CDR1 is LNHDA and CDR2 is SQIVND in the germline V gene (reference sequence). V was cut by 1 base and J by 6 bases, with 12 bases left in between. CDR3 protein: CASSIVFQGDGYTF. In DNA form, the CDR3 reads TGTGCCAGTAGTATAGTTTTTCAGGGTGATGGCTACACCTTC. Full variable domain (outside the CDR3, taken from reference TRBV19 and TRBJ1-2): DGGITQSPKYLFRKEGQNVTLSCEQNLNHDAMYWYRQDPGQGLRLIYYSQIVNDFQKGDIAEGYSVSREKKESFPLTVTSAQKNPTAFYLCASSIVFQGDGYTFGSGTRLTVV.

The chain uses TRBV3-1 (or the pseudogene TRBV3-2) and TRBJ1-5, with D perhaps matching TRBD1 (6 bases). V was cut by 2 bases and J by 3 bases, with 11 bases left in between. The CDR3 spans 15 residues. The germline V gene encodes CDR1 LGHDT and CDR2 YNNKEL (reference sequence). The CDR3 region has the DNA TGTGCCAGCAGCCAAACGACAGGATACAATCAGCCCCAGCATTTT. Amino acids: CASSQTTGYNQPQHF.

This sequence joins TRBV24-1 and TRBJ2-3, with D tentatively TRBD2 (7 bases). The CDR3 is 15 amino acids. The V and J ends lost 9 bases and 4 bases respectively, with 19 bases between them. Per the germline V gene, CDR1 is KGHDR and CDR2 is SFDVKD. The CDR3 loop reads CATGSPGGYPDTQYF. CDR3 coding DNA: TGTGCCACCGGATCGCCGGGGGGCTATCCAGATACGCAGTATTTT.

The V and J genes are TRBV6-5 and TRBJ2-3; 9 bases align to TRBD2. J was trimmed by 7 bases and V by 6 bases; bases with no gene match: 5. Germline V gives CDR1 MNHEY, CDR2 SVGAGI. The CDR3 spans 13 residues. The chain's CDR3 is CASRASGGHTQYF. DNA of the CDR3: TGTGCCAGCAGGGCCAGCGGGGGGCATACGCAGTATTTT.

The chain combines TRBV11-2 with TRBJ2-5; 11 bases align to TRBD2. CDR1 and CDR2 from the germline V gene are SGHAT and FQNNGV. With V trimmed by 6 bases and J by 4 bases, 4 bases remained unmatched. This CDR3 is built from 14 residues. The CDR3 is CASSLTSGRETQYF. CDR3 coding DNA: TGTGCCAGCAGTCTAACTAGCGGGAGAGAGACCCAGTACTTC. Variable domain in full (rest from reference TRBV11-2 and TRBJ2-5): EAGVAQSPRYKIIEKRQSVAFWCNPISGHATLYWYQQILGQGPKLLIQFQNNGVVDDSQLPKDRFSAERLKGVDSTLKIQPAKLEDSAVYLCASSLTSGRETQYFGPGTRLLVL.

The chain recombines TRBV14 with TRBJ1-2; 9 bases align to TRBD1. Germline V CDR1 and CDR2: SGHDN, FVKESK. The CDR3 sequence is 15 residues long. The junction had 3 bases not matched to a gene; V was cut back by 1 base and J by 3 bases. CDR3 sequence reads: CASSQGTGVHYGYTF. The DNA for the CDR3 is TGTGCCAGCAGCCAAGGGACAGGGGTTCACTATGGCTACACCTTC.

The rearrangement uses TRBV6-2 or TRBV6-3 and TRBJ2-7; 8 bases fit TRBD2. With 5 bases clipped from V and 3 bases from J, the junction kept 9 bases outside the gene matches. CDR1 is MNHEY, CDR2 SVGEGT, per germline. There are 15 residues in the CDR3. The CDR3 sequence: CASSQSDGTSYEQYF. CDR3 in DNA: TGTGCCAGCAGTCAATCCGACGGGACTAGCTACGAGCAGTACTTC.